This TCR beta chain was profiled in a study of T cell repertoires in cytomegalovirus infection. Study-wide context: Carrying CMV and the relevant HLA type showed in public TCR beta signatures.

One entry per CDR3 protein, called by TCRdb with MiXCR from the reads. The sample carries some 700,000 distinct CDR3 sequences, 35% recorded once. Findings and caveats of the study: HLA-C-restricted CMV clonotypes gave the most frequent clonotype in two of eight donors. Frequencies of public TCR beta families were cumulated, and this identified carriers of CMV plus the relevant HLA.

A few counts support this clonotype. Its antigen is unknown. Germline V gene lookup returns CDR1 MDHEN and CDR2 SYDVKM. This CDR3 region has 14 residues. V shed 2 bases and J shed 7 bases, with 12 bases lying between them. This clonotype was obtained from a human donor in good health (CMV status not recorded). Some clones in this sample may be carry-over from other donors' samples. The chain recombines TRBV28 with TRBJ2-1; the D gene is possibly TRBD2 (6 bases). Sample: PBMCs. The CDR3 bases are TGTGCCAGCAGTTTAATTAGTCGGGAGAATGAGCAGTTCTTC. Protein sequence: CASSLISRENEQFF.